This T cell receptor beta chain was obtained from a study of CD8+CD57+ T cells in acquired aplastic anemia. Study-level background: Average DNA yield from sorted CD4+ and CD8+ cells was about 3.2 ug. Healthy CD8+ samples averaged approximately 9.9 million reads. Study-level points and caveats: There were some 30 CD8+ CDR3 sequences that occurred in both patients and controls. Any difference that existed in CD8+ Simpson's diversity between patients and controls was not significant.

This clonotype was observed a single time. Its antigen is not identified. Genomic DNA constituted the template upon which TCR beta VDJ and CDR3 profiling was performed. A single record per CDR3 protein comes from TCRdb applying MiXCR to the reads. This sample has fewer than 250,000 distinct CDR3 sequences; 54% occur once, and the top ten carry 16%. Sequences were obtained from sorted CD4+, CD8+, or CD8+CD57+ T cells (not recorded which) from PBMCs. The source of this sequence is a human donor in good health, serving as a control.

The DNA of the CDR3 is TGCAGTGCTAGAGATCTGCAGGGGCGGAATTACCAAGAGACCCAGTACTTC. Its translation: CSARDLQGRNYQETQYF. This rearrangement joins TRBV20-1 to TRBJ2-5; TRBD1 might be the D (6 bases). Germline V gene sequence: CDR1 DFQATT, CDR2 SNEGSKA (reference sequence). Between the trimmed V and J ends, which lost 0 bases and 0 bases, there was a span of 17 bases. This CDR3 has 17 amino acids.